This T cell receptor beta chain was obtained from a study of breast tumors, draining lymph nodes, adjacent tissues. Many counts were recorded for this clonotype. Its antigen is undetermined. The lymph nodes were axillary draining lymph nodes from breast cancer patients. Study-wide results and caveats: Tumor repertoires ranked between lymph nodes and nontumor tissue in diversity, with V and J gene preferences.

A single record per CDR3 protein comes from TCRdb applying MiXCR to the multiplex PCR reads. The sample records approximately 88,000 distinct CDR3 sequences, approximately 30% being singletons. The receptor comes from a female donor with breast cancer. Some clones in this sample may be carry-over from other donors' samples. The sample was axillary lymph node tissue.

CDR3 in DNA: TGTGCCAGCAGTTACGGTTTGACTGAGCAGTTCTTC. Translation gives CASSYGLTEQFF. The J gene is TRBJ2-1, the V gene TRBV9; D is ambiguous. Germline assignment: CDR1 SGDLS and CDR2 YYNGEE. CDR3 size: 12 residues. Trimming shortened V by 5 bases and J by 9 bases, and 12 bases separated the two germline ends.